Below, one T cell receptor beta chain is given with its context. Antigen unknown. The sample is drawn from a study of pediatric ulcerative colitis. Trimming cost V 6 bases and J 10 bases, with 13 bases left between them. In germline, CDR1 is LNHDA, CDR2 SQIVND (reference sequence). CDR3 length: 13 amino acids. Overall study findings and caveats: Two rectal clonotypes were found only in ulcerative colitis patients, all of them. Clonal expansions reduced rectal repertoire diversity in acute severe colitis. Compared with controls, ulcerative colitis showed greater blood-rectum clone sharing. Total lymphocyte DNA, not sorted subsets, was the template.

Profiling relied on immunoSEQ multiplex PCR, and the TCRdb table lists in-frame clones only, not all of them. Here the sample spans fewer than 45,000 clones, over 65% being singletons. Sequencing was carried out using blood. The chain employs TRBV19 and TRBJ1-6; D perhaps matches TRBD1 (6 bases). The clonotype was recovered from a girl between 5 and 17 years old with moderate ulcerative colitis. The DNA of the CDR3 is TGTGCCAGTAGCCAAGAGACAGGATCACCCCTCCACTTT. This codes for CASSQETGSPLHF. Drawing the rest from reference TRBV19 and TRBJ1-6, the complete variable domain is DGGITQSPKYLFRKEGQNVTLSCEQNLNHDAMYWYRQDPGQGLRLIYYSQIVNDFQKGDIAEGYSVSREKKESFPLTVTSAQKNPTAFYLCASSQETGSPLHFGNGTRLTVT.